Presented here are 5 T cell receptor beta chains from one specimen sequenced in a study of identical twins. TCRdb reanalysed the 5' RACE reads using MiXCR and keeps one entry per CDR3 protein. The table lists hundreds of thousands of distinct CDR3 sequences, more than 9% of them singletons. This sample was shared with a second study, whose subject was yellow fever vaccine responses in identical twins.

The sequenced material came from PBMCs. These receptors were taken from a young woman in good health.

This clonotype was counted only a few times. The chain recombines TRBV10-3 with TRBJ2-1; 9 bases agree with TRBD2. The CDR3 contains 16 residues. V dropped 4 bases and J dropped 7; count of bases not matched to a gene: 11. CDR1 is ENHRY, CDR2 SYGVKD, per germline. The CDR3 DNA reads as TGTGCCATCAGTGGGACCTCTGGCGGGGGGGGGAATGAGCAGTTCTTC. Amino acid sequence: CAISGTSGGGGNEQFF.

The chain joins TRBV15 to TRBJ2-1; D possibly corresponds to TRBD2 (5 bases). From germline, CDR1 is LNHNV and CDR2 YYDKDF (reference sequence). This CDR3 is 14 amino acids long. V lost 5 bases and J 8 bases, leaving 16 bases between the germline ends. CDR3 protein: CATSGNAGPDEQFF. The CDR3 bases are TGTGCCACCAGCGGGAACGCGGGTCCAGATGAGCAGTTCTTC. Together with reference TRBV15 and TRBJ2-1, the CDR3 gives the full variable domain: DAMVIQNPRYQVTQFGKPVTLSCSQTLNHNVMYWYQQKSSQAPKLLFHYYDKDFNNEADTPDNFQSRRPNTSFCFLDIRSPGLGDTAMYLCATSGNAGPDEQFFGPGTRLTVL.

The rearrangement links TRBV20-1 to TRBJ2-1, with D perhaps TRBD1 (6 bases). The CDR3 runs to 15 residues. Germline V CDR1 and CDR2: DFQATT, SNEGSKA (reference sequence). V was clipped by 6 bases and J by 6 bases, with 21 bases between them. In DNA form, the CDR3 reads TGCAGTGCAAACCCGGGACAAGGGTCACTCAATGAGCAGTTCTTC. This sequence encodes CSANPGQGSLNEQFF.

The V call is TRBV6-2 or TRBV6-3, the J call TRBJ2-7; the match to TRBD2 covers 8 bases. Trimming cost V 1 base and J 2 bases; bases outside gene matches: 7. There are 16 residues in the CDR3. Germline lookup yields CDR1 MNHEY and CDR2 SVGEGT. CDR3 protein: CASSYWAGGSPYEQYF. CDR3 sequence (DNA): TGTGCCAGCAGTTACTGGGCGGGAGGAAGCCCCTACGAGCAGTACTTC.

This clonotype has only a few counts. The rearrangement links TRBV11-3 to TRBJ2-5, with D possibly matching TRBD2 (6 bases). The germline CDR1 and CDR2 sequences are SGHNT and YENEEA. V lost 5 bases and J 5 bases, leaving 18 bases between the germline ends. CDR3 length: 15 amino acids. CDR3 residues: CASSQRYSGGETQYF. CDR3 nucleotide sequence: TGTGCCAGCAGCCAGAGATATTCAGGAGGGGAGACCCAGTACTTC.